Each of the 9 T cell receptor beta chains below was sequenced from the same sample in a study of blood T cell repertoires in COVID-19. The assay was immunoSEQ multiplex PCR, and TCRdb's table has in-frame clones only and misses some. Of roughly 100,000 clones listed, approximately 82% are singletons. The sequencing input was peripheral blood. Receptors were obtained from a man in his 60s with active or convalescent COVID-19.

This clone was counted once. V is TRBV5-1 and J is TRBJ2-1; D may be TRBD2 (5 bases). Looked up from germline, CDR1 is SGHRS and CDR2 is YFSETQ. Trimming removed 0 bases at V and 12 bases at J, with 13 bases between. The CDR3 consists of 13 residues. CDR3 region: CASSLGLAGRQFF. As DNA, the CDR3 is TGCGCCAGCAGCTTGGGGCTAGCTGGTAGGCAGTTCTTC.

The rearrangement joins TRBV6-6 to TRBJ2-2; D call uncertain. The V gene lost 0 bases and the J gene lost 6 bases, with 5 bases spanning the gap. The V gene's germline CDR1 is MNHNY and CDR2 SVGAGI (reference sequence). The CDR3 is 13 amino acids. The CDR3 loop reads CASSYSLAGELFF. DNA for the CDR3: TGTGCCAGCAGTTACTCTCTCGCCGGGGAGCTGTTTTTT.

DNA for the CDR3: TGTGCCAGCAGTTTGGCAGGGAGGGAAAAACTGTTTTTT. Its translation is CASSLAGREKLFF. J is TRBJ1-4 and V is TRBV12-3 or TRBV12-4; maybe TRBD1 (5 bases). The CDR3 has 13 amino acids. V lost 3 bases to trimming and J lost 8 bases, with 10 bases between them.

The rearrangement uses TRBV28 and TRBJ2-7; TRBD2 might be the D (5 bases). Germline CDR1 reads MDHEN; CDR2 reads SYDVKM. The ends were cut back, 6 bases at V and 4 bases at J, with 16 bases in the middle. The CDR3 has 14 residues. DNA for the CDR3: TGTGCCAGCAGCCCCCCGGGAATACCTTACGAGCAGTACTTC. Translated, it gives CASSPPGIPYEQYF.

This clone was observed a handful of times. The chain combines TRBV5-4 with TRBJ1-6, with a tentative D call TRBD1 (6 bases). Germline CDR1 reads SGHNT; CDR2 reads YYREEE (reference sequence). The CDR3 contains 16 residues. The V end was cut by 0 bases, the J end by 8 bases, with 15 bases between. Written as DNA, the CDR3 is TGTGCCAGCAGCTTGGATGGGGGCCGAAAGGATTCACCCCTCCACTTT. Translating gives CASSLDGGRKDSPLHF.

This rearrangement joins TRBV28 to TRBJ1-2; possible D gene TRBD1, 5 bases. Between the trimmed V and J ends, which lost 6 bases and 8 bases, there was a span of 13 bases. The germline V gene has CDR1 MDHEN and CDR2 SYDVKM. The CDR3 sequence is 12 residues long. CDR3 coding DNA: TGTGCCAGCAGACGCGGGGCCGCGGGCTACACCTTC. It codes for CASRRGAAGYTF.

This chain joins TRBV9 and TRBJ2-2; 8 nucleotides align to TRBD1. The CDR3 loop spans 15 amino acids. Germline CDR1 is SGDLS and CDR2 is YYNGEE. The V and J ends lost 0 bases and 7 bases, in that order; junction bases with no gene match: 5. The CDR3 loop reads CASSVVQGAGGELFF. The DNA for the CDR3 is TGTGCCAGCAGCGTAGTCCAGGGGGCAGGCGGGGAGCTGTTTTTT.

J is TRBJ2-3 and V is TRBV11-3, with D possibly TRBD2 on 6 matching bases. V lost 0 bases, J lost 5 bases, and 6 bases lay in between. Germline CDR1 reads SGHNT; CDR2 reads YENEEA. This CDR3 contains 13 residues. In nucleotides, the CDR3 is TGTGCCAGCAGCTTAGAGCGGGGAGATACGCAGTATTTT. The encoded protein is CASSLERGDTQYF.

The genes are TRBV7-4 and TRBJ2-7; D unresolved. Trimming left V 1 base short and J 2 bases short, with 3 bases between. The CDR3 loop spans 12 amino acids. Per the germline V gene, CDR1 is SGHVT and CDR2 is SQSDAQ. This CDR3 reads CASSLVTYEQYV. CDR3 nucleotide sequence: TGTGCCAGCAGCTTAGTTACCTACGAGCAGTACGTC.